Each of the 14 T cell receptor beta chains below was sequenced from the same sample in a study of blood T cells in healthy people across ages. Primed by a sample-barcoded 5' primer and a J-beta primer mix, a second PCR proceeded for 7 to 11 cycles. MiXCR was run by TCRdb on the 5' RACE reads, yielding one entry per CDR3 protein. The sample shows 800,000 or so distinct CDR3 sequences, around half of them seen only once. Material: blood. All receptors derive from a man aged 80 or over in good health.

The chain is built from TRBV19 and TRBJ2-1; TRBD2 aligns across 7 bases. The V gene's germline CDR1 is LNHDA and CDR2 SQIVND (reference sequence). The J segment lost 8 bases and the V segment lost 10 bases, leaving 20 bases of the junction unmatched. The CDR3 has 16 residues. The CDR3 sequence: CATAIWEGRARDEQFF. The DNA of the CDR3 is TGTGCCACAGCGATCTGGGAGGGGAGGGCGCGAGATGAGCAGTTCTTC.

About this clonotype: A much larger clone lies a single base off, so this may be a read error. The CDR3 sequence is CASSLVPINEQYF. Written as DNA, the CDR3 is TGTGCCAGCAGCTTAGTTCCGATTAACGAGCAGTACTTC. The J gene is TRBJ2-4, the V gene TRBV7-2; D is unclear. The closer fit of TRBJ2-7 to the DNA end suggests the J call may be wrong. Germline CDR1 SGHTA, CDR2 FQGNSA. There are 13 residues in the CDR3.

This clonotype has only a few counts. This sequence joins TRBV4-1 and TRBJ1-5, with 8 positions matching TRBD1. V trimming: 3 bases; J trimming: 1 base; junction bases outside the gene matches: 2. Germline V CDR1 and CDR2: MGHRA, YSYEKL. The CDR3 is 15 residues long. The CDR3 loop is CASSQDRASNQPQHF. DNA of the CDR3: TGCGCCAGCAGCCAGGACAGGGCGAGCAATCAGCCCCAGCATTTT.

V usage is TRBV5-1 and J usage is TRBJ2-3; TRBD2 matches at 8 bases. Looked up from germline, CDR1 is SGHRS and CDR2 is YFSETQ. Losses at the gene ends were 0 bases for V and 6 bases for J; bases not matched to a gene: 6. The CDR3 is 15 amino acids. CDR3 coding DNA: TGCGCCAGCAGCTTGGGGGCCCCTAGCGGGGATACGCAGTATTTT. It codes for CASSLGAPSGDTQYF.

This chain joins TRBV18 and TRBJ2-1; 10 positions match TRBD2. Trimming cost V 5 bases and J 5 bases; bases outside gene matches: 21. CDR3 length equals 20 residues. Looked up from germline, CDR1 is KGHSH and CDR2 is LQKENI. CDR3 amino acids: CASSALRGASSGSINNEQFF. CDR3 nucleotides: TGTGCCAGCTCAGCCCTTAGGGGGGCGTCTAGCGGGAGTATCAACAATGAGCAGTTCTTC.

The chain links TRBV2 to TRBJ2-1, with TRBD2 matching 8 bases. The germline V gene encodes CDR1 SNHLY and CDR2 FYNNEI. The CDR3 length is 15 residues. J gave up 7 bases and V 4 bases, and 9 bases lay outside the gene matches. Here the CDR3 DNA reads TGTGCCAGCAGTGGAGGCGGGGGGCCGAGTAATGAGCAGTTCTTC. This gives the protein CASSGGGGPSNEQFF.

The table lists this clonotype with many counts. This may stem from a read error, because a much larger clone lies one nucleotide away. The J gene is TRBJ2-5, the V gene TRBV24-1; 9 bases fit TRBD2. V gave up 10 bases and J gave up 11 bases; unmatched junction bases: 22. The CDR3 is made up of 16 amino acids. Germline V gives CDR1 KGHDR, CDR2 SFDVKD. In DNA, the CDR3 is TGTGCCACAACACGCGGTAGCGGGAGTGCATACAATGAGCAGTACTTC. Residues: CATTRGSGSAYNEQYF.

The table lists this clonotype with a few counts. The J gene is TRBJ2-1, the V gene TRBV7-3, with a tentative D call TRBD2 (5 bases). V was pared by 5 bases and J by 9 bases, with 17 bases between. The CDR3 spans 14 residues. CDR1 is SGHTA and CDR2 is FQGTGA in the germline V gene. Here the CDR3 DNA reads TGTGCCAGCAGCCCCGGACTGGGCTTAGGTGAGCAGTTCTTC. Its protein is CASSPGLGLGEQFF.

The V and J genes are TRBV2 and TRBJ2-3, with D maybe TRBD2 (5 bases). This CDR3 is built from 15 residues. The V gene lost 6 bases and the J gene lost 2 bases, with 15 bases spanning the gap. Germline V CDR1 and CDR2: SNHLY, FYNNEI. CDR3 DNA sequence: TGTGCCAGCAGGGAACTAGAGCGGACCACAGATACGCAGTATTTT. Its protein is CASRELERTTDTQYF.

Points on this clonotype: At one boundary the junction diverges from the germline segment, which might be a read error. The chain is built from TRBV20-1 and TRBJ1-5; D unclear. The germline V gene encodes CDR1 DFQATT and CDR2 SNEGSKA (reference sequence). The CDR3 totals 12 residues. This CDR3 reads CNARAGGQPQHF. The CDR3 DNA is TGCAATGCTAGAGCGGGTGGACAGCCCCAGCATTTT.

This chain joins TRBV7-2 and TRBJ2-5; 7 bases are a match to TRBD1. The J call may not be correct, given that the DNA end is closer to TRBJ2-7. This CDR3 has 14 residues. Germline values: CDR1 SGHTA, CDR2 FQGNSA. For the CDR3, the DNA is TGTGCCAGCAGCTTAGGACAGGGTTTCAACGAGCAGTACTTC. Translating gives CASSLGQGFNEQYF.

This clonotype was observed a few times. This rearrangement joins TRBV15 to TRBJ2-5; 10 bases match TRBD2. V was pared by 2 bases and J by 5 bases, with 17 bases of the junction left unmatched. Germline V CDR1 and CDR2: LNHNV, YYDKDF (reference sequence). CDR3 length: 19 residues. The CDR3 here is CATSRPGTSVRPAPETQYF. For the CDR3, the DNA is TGTGCCACCAGCAGACCCGGGACTAGCGTGAGGCCCGCCCCCGAGACCCAGTACTTC.

This clonotype was recorded at least ten times. The chain joins TRBV7-7 to TRBJ2-1; TRBD1 or TRBD2 may be the D gene (5 bases each). This CDR3 comprises 12 residues. V lost 0 bases and J 12 bases, leaving 9 bases between the germline ends. CDR1 is SSHAT and CDR2 is FNYEAQ in the germline V gene (reference sequence). CDR3 protein: CASSLAGERQFF. CDR3 coding DNA: TGTGCCAGCAGCTTAGCGGGGGAGAGGCAGTTCTTC.

The gene calls are TRBV19 and TRBJ2-1; tentatively, D is TRBD2 (6 bases). CDR1 and CDR2 (germline): LNHDA, SQIVND (reference sequence). Trimming took 3 bases from V and 9 from J, leaving 15 bases between them. CDR3 size: 14 residues. This CDR3 reads CASSMELARSEQFF. DNA of the CDR3: TGTGCCAGTAGTATGGAACTAGCTCGGAGTGAGCAGTTCTTC.